This TCR beta chain was captured in a study of blood T cell repertoires in COVID-19. Background on the study: Some COVID-19 samples were acute and others convalescent; all came from the United States, Italy and Spain. Sources were T cells, B-cell-depleted T cells, or PBMCs; the material itself was cDNA or gDNA.

V trimming: 4 bases; J trimming: 4 bases; junction bases outside the gene matches: 12. The CDR3 totals 17 residues. The authors' processing: Reference gene primer amplification in the assay estimated nucleated cell counts. Clones were read by immunoSEQ multiplex PCR, and TCRdb kept only the in-frame ones, dropping some. D and trimming come from the DNA, and the V and J calls and clone size come from that table. The sample records roughly 97,000 clones, around 84% being singletons. The sample consisted of peripheral blood. The TCR sequence derives from a man aged 55 to 70 with acute or convalescent COVID-19. The chain is built from TRBV23-1 and TRBJ2-1; 8 bases are shared with TRBD2. TRBV23-1 is noted as an ORF with a role that remains uncertain. The CDR3 DNA follows: TGCGCCAGCAGTCGCCAGCGGGAGAGAAAGACTTACAATGAGCAGTTCTTC. Protein: CASSRQRERKTYNEQFF.